These 18 T cell receptor beta chains came from one sample sequenced in a study of control samples from healthy donors and cancer patients (dated by TCRdb to the early 2020s). The library was prepared using the immunoSEQ multiplex PCR assay. TCRdb holds this immuneACCESS table with in-frame rearrangements only. Some clones are missing; in checked studies, unresolved V genes explain under half, and the rest has no known cause. This sample gives some 120,000 clones in total; less than 95% of them show up just once. Roughly 8.8% of the sample is in the top ten clones. Sequencing was done on a sample of blood. These receptors were obtained from a man between 18 and 35 years old in good health.

The genes are TRBV11-1 and TRBJ1-4; TRBD1 is a possible D gene (5 bases). Trimming took 5 bases from V and 0 from J, leaving 13 bases between them. This CDR3 has 16 residues. Germline V gene lookup returns CDR1 SGHAT and CDR2 FQDESV (reference sequence). The DNA for the CDR3 is TGTGCCAGCAGCCTCGACAGCCCTGCAACTAATGAAAAACTGTTTTTT. Protein: CASSLDSPATNEKLFF.

The CDR3 region is CASSYGTSGGDEQYF. DNA for the CDR3: TGTGCCAGCAGCTACGGGACTAGCGGGGGGGACGAGCAGTACTTC. This chain links TRBV5-4 with TRBJ2-7; 16 nucleotides match TRBD2. With 3 bases clipped from V and 5 bases from J, the junction kept 2 bases outside the gene matches. This CDR3 spans 15 amino acids. Germline V CDR1 and CDR2: SGHNT, YYREEE (reference sequence). The complete variable domain, with remaining parts taken from reference TRBV5-4 and TRBJ2-7, reads ETGVTQSPTHLIKTRGQQVTLRCSSQSGHNTVSWYQQALGQGPQFIFQYYREEENGRGNFPPRFSGLQFPNYSSELNVNALELDDSALYLCASSYGTSGGDEQYFGPGTRLTVT.

This rearrangement joins TRBV28 to TRBJ1-1; maybe TRBD1 (6 bases). Germline CDR1 reads MDHEN; CDR2 reads SYDVKM. V was pared by 5 bases and J by 4 bases, with 8 bases between. The CDR3 is 12 residues long. The CDR3 region is CASSSRGTEAFF. CDR3 sequence (DNA): TGTGCCAGCAGTAGCAGGGGCACTGAAGCTTTCTTT.

The gene calls are TRBV5-1 and TRBJ1-4; 8 bases match TRBD1. CDR1 SGHRS and CDR2 YFSETQ come from the germline V gene. The ends lost 4 bases at V and 8 bases at J; junction bases unmatched: 13. The CDR3 has 16 residues. In DNA form, the CDR3 reads TGCGCCAGCAGCCTACGGACAGGGACTCAGTACGAAAAACTGTTTTTT. Amino acid sequence: CASSLRTGTQYEKLFF.

CDR3 protein: CASPKGVVRVEYGYTF. CDR3 sequence (DNA): TGTGCCAGCCCCAAGGGGGTTGTACGGGTGGAGTATGGCTACACCTTC. The rearrangement joins TRBV2 to TRBJ1-2; possibly TRBD1 for D (6 bases). CDR1 is SNHLY, CDR2 FYNNEI, per germline. The CDR3 spans 16 residues. V lost 8 bases, J lost 5 bases, and 24 bases lay in between. Full variable domain (missing parts from reference TRBV2 and TRBJ1-2): EPEVTQTPSHQVTQMGQEVILRCVPISNHLYFYWYRQILGQKVEFLVSFYNNEISEKSEIFDDQFSVERPDGSNFTLKIRSTKLEDSAMYFCASPKGVVRVEYGYTFGSGTRLTVV.

V and J are TRBV27 and TRBJ1-5, with 10 nucleotides matching TRBD1. V lost 5 bases to trimming and J lost 0 bases; unmatched junction nucleotides: 4. The length of the CDR3 is 16 residues. CDR1 is MNHEY and CDR2 is SMNVEV in the germline V gene (reference sequence). The CDR3 region is CASSEDRGLSNQPQHF. Here the CDR3 DNA reads TGTGCCAGCAGTGAAGACAGGGGGCTTAGCAATCAGCCCCAGCATTTT.

The chain carries TRBV21-1 and TRBJ1-2; the table's D call, TRBD1, was not checked against the DNA. TRBV21-1 is reported as a pseudogene. This CDR3 region has 14 residues. CDR3 sequence (DNA): TGTGCCAGGGGAACAGGGGGCGGCTTCTGTGGCTACACCTTC. Its translation is CARGTGGGFCGYTF.

CDR3 nucleotide sequence: TGTGCTAGTGAGGAGGGGGGCTCCTACGAGCAGTACTTC. This sequence encodes CASEEGGSYEQYF. This chain connects TRBV12-5 to TRBJ2-7, with D perhaps matching TRBD1 or TRBD2 (6 bases each). There are 13 residues in the CDR3. Germline assignment: CDR1 LGHNT and CDR2 FRNRAP. Trimming left V 7 bases short and J 0 bases short, with 10 bases between.

To note about this clone: Other DNA sequences of this sample code for an identical CDR3. The chain recombines TRBV5-6 with TRBJ1-1; D ambiguous. The CDR3 extends over 13 amino acids. V was shortened by 0 bases and J by 0 bases, with 3 bases between the two germline ends. CDR1 is SGHDT, CDR2 YYEEEE, per germline. The CDR3: CASSLDLNTEAFF. In DNA form, the CDR3 reads TGTGCCAGCAGCTTGGATCTGAACACTGAAGCTTTCTTT.

The chain combines TRBV13 with TRBJ2-3; D might be TRBD1 or TRBD2, each matching 6 bases. This CDR3 is built from 17 residues. Germline V CDR1 and CDR2: PRHDT, FYEKMQ (reference sequence). V was shortened by 5 bases and J by 0 bases, with 18 bases between the two germline ends. DNA of the CDR3: TGTGCCAGCAGCCCATCGATTAGGGGGACTAGCACAGATACGCAGTATTTT. Translation gives CASSPSIRGTSTDTQYF.

V is TRBV28 and J is TRBJ1-1; D is unclear. CDR1 MDHEN and CDR2 SYDVKM come from the germline V gene. The CDR3 is 12 residues long. Trimming pared 2 bases from V and 6 bases from J, leaving 7 bases between. Here the CDR3 DNA reads TGTGCCAGCAGTTTAGCTGGGGCTGAAGCTTTCTTT. It encodes CASSLAGAEAFF.

The genes are TRBV6-2 or TRBV6-3 and TRBJ2-7; 13 positions agree with TRBD2. The CDR3 loop spans 17 amino acids. Germline V lookup: CDR1 MNHEY, CDR2 SVGEGT. Germline trimming cut 5 bases from V and 2 bases from J; bases unmatched to any gene: 9. CDR3 sequence reads: CASSLSTSGGPTYEQYF. The CDR3 bases are TGTGCCAGCAGTCTGTCGACTAGCGGGGGGCCGACCTACGAGCAGTACTTC.

The genes are TRBV6-5 and TRBJ2-1; 10 bases are shared with TRBD2. The CDR3 sequence is 12 residues long. V lost 3 bases and J lost 12; bases outside the gene matches: 2. CDR1 is MNHEY, CDR2 SVGAGI, per germline. The CDR3 DNA reads TGTGCCAGCAGTTATAGCGGGGGGAGGCAGTTCTTC. It translates to CASSYSGGRQFF.

This clone was detected once. J is TRBJ1-1 and V is TRBV6-6, with 9 nucleotides matching TRBD1. This CDR3 region has 14 residues. Germline V CDR1 and CDR2: MNHNY, SVGAGI (reference sequence). The junction had 3 bases not matched to a gene; V was cut back by 4 bases and J by 3 bases. Here the CDR3 reads CASSWGQGHTEAFF. The CDR3 DNA is TGTGCCAGCAGTTGGGGACAGGGCCACACTGAAGCTTTCTTT.

The chain joins TRBV6-1 to TRBJ1-5; D gene ambiguous. This CDR3 spans 13 amino acids. V was clipped by 3 bases and J by 4 bases, with 7 bases between them. Germline V CDR1 and CDR2: MNHNS, SASEGT. The CDR3 region has the DNA TGTGCCAGCAGTGACCAGCTGAATCAGCCCCAGCATTTT. Amino acid sequence: CASSDQLNQPQHF.

CDR3 amino acids: CSVAGLGATNEKLFF. For the CDR3, the DNA is TGCAGCGTTGCAGGGCTGGGGGCAACTAATGAAAAACTGTTTTTT. This chain uses TRBV29-1 with TRBJ1-4, with a possible D match to TRBD1 (5 bases). The CDR3 has 15 amino acids. Germline V gene sequence: CDR1 SQVTM, CDR2 ANQGSEA. The V and J ends lost 4 bases and 0 bases respectively, with 12 bases between them.

This chain joins TRBV18 and TRBJ1-4; 7 bases match TRBD1. Germline V lookup: CDR1 KGHSH, CDR2 LQKENI. Trimming took 4 bases from V and 7 from J; bases not matched to a gene: 3. This CDR3 has 13 residues. CDR3 bases: TGTGCCAGCTCACGGGACAGCCTTGAAAAACTGTTTTTT. Its protein product is CASSRDSLEKLFF.

The chain couples TRBV4-1 to TRBJ1-1; D unclear. Germline V CDR1 and CDR2: MGHRA, YSYEKL. CDR3 size: 14 residues. Trimming removed 0 bases at V and 9 bases at J, with 14 bases between. In DNA form, the CDR3 reads TGCGCCAGCAGCCAAGATCGTAGCACGCTGAAAGCTTTCTTT. Translation gives CASSQDRSTLKAFF.